The 11 T cell receptor beta chains below all came from one sample that was sequenced in a study of T cell responses to AZD1222 COVID-19 vaccine (dated by TCRdb to 2020 to 2022). The time point label for this specimen denotes: about 28 days (+/-7) after the second vaccine dose. The library was made by the immunoSEQ multiplex PCR assay. The clones in this table, taken by TCRdb from immuneACCESS, are in-frame only. Not every clone is retained; where verified, under half of the shortfall comes from an unresolved V gene, and the cause of the rest is unknown. The sample table shows roughly 140,000 clones, and around nine tenths are seen once. Together, the top ten hold approximately 1.6% of the sample. Here the sequenced sample was peripheral blood, taken 28 days after the second AZD1222 dose. These receptors were collected from an adult who received the AZD1222 COVID-19 vaccine.

CDR3 DNA: TGTGCCAGCAGGGAAGGGACTAGCGGTTACGAGCAGTACTTC. It specifies CASREGTSGYEQYF. The gene calls are TRBV27 and TRBJ2-7; 11 bases align to TRBD2. This CDR3 comprises 14 residues. Losses at the gene ends were 6 bases for V and 4 bases for J; bases not matched to a gene: 5. Germline loops: CDR1 MNHEY, CDR2 SMNVEV (reference sequence).

V is TRBV18 and J is TRBJ1-2, with D possibly being TRBD1 (6 bases). CDR1 and CDR2 (germline): KGHSH, LQKENI. The CDR3 runs 14 residues. V gave up 7 bases and J gave up 3 bases, with 15 bases separating them. The CDR3 loop reads CASLATQGDYGYTF. CDR3 coding DNA: TGTGCCAGCTTAGCCACACAGGGTGACTATGGCTACACCTTC.

The chain links TRBV27 to TRBJ2-5; no reliable D call. In germline, CDR1 is MNHEY, CDR2 SMNVEV (reference sequence). The CDR3 is 16 amino acids. Trimming left V 4 bases short and J 2 bases short, with 17 bases between. The chain's CDR3 is CASSSKNLRAQETQYF. CDR3 coding DNA: TGTGCCAGCAGTTCCAAAAATTTACGGGCACAAGAGACCCAGTACTTC.

The V and J genes are TRBV28 and TRBJ1-6; D remains ambiguous. Per the germline V gene, CDR1 is MDHEN and CDR2 is SYDVKM. This CDR3 contains 17 residues. Trimming left V 7 bases short and J 0 bases short, with 16 bases between. The CDR3 is CASILSGMSSYNSPLHF. DNA of the CDR3: TGTGCCAGCATTCTATCCGGGATGAGCTCCTATAATTCACCCCTCCACTTT. The whole variable domain, remainder taken from reference TRBV28 and TRBJ1-6, is DVKVTQSSRYLVKRTGEKVFLECVQDMDHENMFWYRQDPGLGLRLIYFSYDVKMKEKGDIPEGYSVSREKKERFSLILESASTNQTSMYLCASILSGMSSYNSPLHFGNGTRLTVT.

V usage is TRBV27 and J usage is TRBJ1-4, with D maybe TRBD1 (5 bases). V was pared by 5 bases and J by 10 bases, with 26 bases between. Germline values: CDR1 MNHEY, CDR2 SMNVEV (reference sequence). There are 17 residues in the CDR3. The CDR3 DNA sequence: TGTGCCAGCAGTCTTTTAGGGGAGCGGAGGAGGGGAGGAAAACTGTTTTTT. As protein: CASSLLGERRRGGKLFF.

The gene calls are TRBV29-1 and TRBJ2-1; D not certain. From germline, CDR1 is SQVTM and CDR2 ANQGSEA. This CDR3 is 17 amino acids long. Trimming took off 1 base at V and 0 bases at J, with 16 bases between the two ends. The DNA for the CDR3 is TGCAGCGTTGAAGGATCGGCCATTTTGAGCTCCTACAATGAGCAGTTCTTC. Its protein product is CSVEGSAILSSYNEQFF.

This clone appeared a few times. V usage is TRBV10-2 and J usage is TRBJ1-6; 7 nucleotides match TRBD1. This CDR3 comprises 15 residues. The V segment lost 6 bases and the J segment 13 bases; nucleotides outside the gene matches: 15. CDR1 and CDR2 from the germline V gene are WSHSY and SAAADI. The CDR3 coding sequence is TGCGCCAGCAGGGGTACGGACAGGCAGGGAGGTCCCCTCCACTTT. Protein sequence: CASRGTDRQGGPLHF.

This sequence joins TRBV28 and TRBJ1-2; TRBD1 aligns across 8 bases. Germline trimming cut 6 bases from V and 8 bases from J; bases unmatched to any gene: 8. CDR3 length: 13 amino acids. The V gene's germline CDR1 is MDHEN and CDR2 SYDVKM. The CDR3 sequence is CASRRLQGGGYTF. The CDR3, as DNA: TGTGCCAGCAGAAGACTACAGGGGGGCGGCTACACCTTC.

This rearrangement joins TRBV18 to TRBJ2-1, with 7 bases aligning to TRBD2. CDR3 size: 17 residues. The V and J ends lost 3 bases and 6 bases, in that order; junction bases with no gene match: 14. Looked up from germline, CDR1 is KGHSH and CDR2 is LQKENI. CDR3 nucleotides: TGTGCCAGCTCACCCCCGCCAACGGGGGGAGCACGCAATGAGCAGTTCTTC. This encodes CASSPPPTGGARNEQFF.

The gene calls are TRBV5-6 and TRBJ1-1; possible D gene TRBD1, 6 bases. V was shortened by 3 bases and J by 6 bases, with 9 bases between the two germline ends. The CDR3 is 12 residues long. CDR1 and CDR2 from the germline V gene are SGHDT and YYEEEE. This CDR3 is CASSYRDPEAFF. CDR3 coding DNA: TGTGCCAGCAGCTACAGGGATCCTGAAGCTTTCTTT.

J is TRBJ1-2 and V is TRBV30; no clear D. Per germline, CDR1 GTSNPN and CDR2 SVGIG (reference sequence). V gave up 8 bases and J gave up 5 bases, with 12 bases separating them. The CDR3 length is 11 residues. The CDR3 sequence: CARIGRYGYTF. CDR3 in DNA: TGTGCCCGAATCGGACGGTATGGCTACACCTTC.